This paragraph reports one T cell receptor (beta chain). Sequencing was performed with immunoSEQ multiplex PCR; in TCRdb, only in-frame clones are kept and a portion is missing. The sample carries hundreds of thousands of clones, 90% to 97% recorded once. The data were taken from a study of shared clonotypes between healthy human individuals. This sequence was found in a woman aged 30 to 39 in good health. The sequenced sample was naive CD4+ T cells sorted from blood. Regarding subset: CD45RA+ positively selected.

Here the CDR3 reads CASSEGYGLSGANVLTF. In DNA, the CDR3 is TGTGCCAGCAGTGAGGGGTACGGGCTCTCTGGGGCCAACGTCCTGACTTTC. The rearrangement joins TRBV6-4 to TRBJ2-6; D is ambiguous. Germline V CDR1 and CDR2: MRHNA, SNTAGT. CDR3 length: 17 residues. Trimming cost V 3 bases and J 0 bases, with 12 bases left between them.